The T cell receptor beta chain described here comes from a study of T cells in Graves' hyperthyroidism and ophthalmopathy. As concerns this clonotype: Its antigen is as yet unknown.

RNA transcripts gave rise to amplified TCR beta CDR3 regions. The HTBI set primed first-round TCR CDR3 RT-PCR. TCRdb processed the multiplex PCR reads anew with MiXCR; each CDR3 protein has one entry. Among over 500,000 distinct CDR3 sequences, around 43% were seen once, and the ten largest hold around 44%. Study-wide findings and caveats: Blood also showed most of the thyroid clonotypes that were expanded above 0.001.

Exclusion criteria comprised uncontrolled infection, other autoimmune disease, pregnancy or lactation. Used for diagnoses were clinical symptoms, serum thyroxine and TRAb, thyroid ultrasound and orbital computed tomography. This clonotype originated in an adult woman with Graves' disease, either hyperthyroidism or ophthalmopathy (not recorded which). The sample taken for sequencing was peripheral blood or thyroid tissue (not recorded which).

CDR3 in amino acids: CASSQEATNEKLFF. The CDR3 nucleotides are TGTGCCAGCAGCCAAGAGGCAACTAATGAAAAACTGTTTTTT. This rearrangement joins TRBV14 to TRBJ1-4; the D is unclear. There are 14 residues in the CDR3. Germline V lookup: CDR1 SGHDN, CDR2 FVKESK. V gave up 0 bases and J gave up 0 bases, with 2 bases separating them. The full variable domain, rest sourced from reference TRBV14 and TRBJ1-4, is EAGVTQFPSHSVIEKGQTVTLRCDPISGHDNLYWYRRVMGKEIKFLLHFVKESKQDESGMPNNRFLAERTGGTYSTLKVQPAELEDSGVYFCASSQEATNEKLFFGSGTQLSVL.